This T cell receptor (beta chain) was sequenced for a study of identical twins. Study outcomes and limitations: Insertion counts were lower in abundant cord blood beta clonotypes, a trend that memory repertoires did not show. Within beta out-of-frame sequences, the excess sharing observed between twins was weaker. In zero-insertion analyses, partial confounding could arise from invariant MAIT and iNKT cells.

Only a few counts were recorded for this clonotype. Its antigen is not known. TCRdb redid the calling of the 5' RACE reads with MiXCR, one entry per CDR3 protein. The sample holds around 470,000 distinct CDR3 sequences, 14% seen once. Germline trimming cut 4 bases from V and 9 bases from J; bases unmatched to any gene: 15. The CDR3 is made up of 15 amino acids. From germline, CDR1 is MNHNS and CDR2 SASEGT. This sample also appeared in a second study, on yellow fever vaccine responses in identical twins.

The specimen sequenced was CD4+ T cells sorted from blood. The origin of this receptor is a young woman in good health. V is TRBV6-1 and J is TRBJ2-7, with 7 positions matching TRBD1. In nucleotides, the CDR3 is TGTGCCAGCAGTGCCGCCGGGACAGCCGTCCCCGGGCAGTACTTC. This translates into CASSAAGTAVPGQYF.